This TCR beta chain was documented in a study of shared clonotypes between healthy human individuals. Study conclusions and caveats: Memory subsets had estimated richness that was generally smaller than that of naive subsets. Some naive CD4 clonotypes, 4% to 6%, turned up in common across several donors.

Trimming at V came to 7 bases and at J to 4 bases, leaving 6 bases not matched to a gene. This CDR3 comprises 14 residues. Germline V CDR1 and CDR2: LNHDA, SQIVND (reference sequence). TCRdb's table, derived via immunoSEQ multiplex PCR, lists solely in-frame clones and lacks some. The sample yields about 2.4 million clones, under 95% seen once. This clone was counted once. Its antigen remains unknown. The rearrangement joins TRBV19 to TRBJ2-3, with 9 bases identical to TRBD2. Material: naive CD4+ T cells from PBMCs. The subset here: CD45RA+ positively selected. The sequence was obtained from a man aged 18-30 years in good health. Some clones in this sample may be carry-over from other donors' samples. CDR3 nucleotides: TGTGCCAGTAACGGGCGGGAGGGCTCAGATACGCAGTATTTT. Amino acid sequence: CASNGREGSDTQYF.